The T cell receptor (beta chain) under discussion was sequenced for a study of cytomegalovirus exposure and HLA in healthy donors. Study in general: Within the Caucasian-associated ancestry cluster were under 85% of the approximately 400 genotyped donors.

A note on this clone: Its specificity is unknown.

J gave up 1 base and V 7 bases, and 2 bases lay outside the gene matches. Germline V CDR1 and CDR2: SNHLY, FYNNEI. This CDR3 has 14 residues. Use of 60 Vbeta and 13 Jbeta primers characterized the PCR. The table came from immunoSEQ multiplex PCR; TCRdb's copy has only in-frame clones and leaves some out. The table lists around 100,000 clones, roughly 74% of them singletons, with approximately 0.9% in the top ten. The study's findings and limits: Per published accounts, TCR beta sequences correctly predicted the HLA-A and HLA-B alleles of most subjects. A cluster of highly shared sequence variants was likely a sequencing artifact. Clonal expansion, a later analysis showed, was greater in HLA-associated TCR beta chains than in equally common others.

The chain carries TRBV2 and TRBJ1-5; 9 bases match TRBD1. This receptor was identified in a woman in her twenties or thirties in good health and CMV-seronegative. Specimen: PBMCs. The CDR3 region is CASNGQGSNQPQHF. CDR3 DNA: TGTGCCAGCAATGGACAGGGGAGCAATCAGCCCCAGCATTTT. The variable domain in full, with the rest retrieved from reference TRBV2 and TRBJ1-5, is EPEVTQTPSHQVTQMGQEVILRCVPISNHLYFYWYRQILGQKVEFLVSFYNNEISEKSEIFDDQFSVERPDGSNFTLKIRSTKLEDSAMYFCASNGQGSNQPQHFGDGTRLSIL.